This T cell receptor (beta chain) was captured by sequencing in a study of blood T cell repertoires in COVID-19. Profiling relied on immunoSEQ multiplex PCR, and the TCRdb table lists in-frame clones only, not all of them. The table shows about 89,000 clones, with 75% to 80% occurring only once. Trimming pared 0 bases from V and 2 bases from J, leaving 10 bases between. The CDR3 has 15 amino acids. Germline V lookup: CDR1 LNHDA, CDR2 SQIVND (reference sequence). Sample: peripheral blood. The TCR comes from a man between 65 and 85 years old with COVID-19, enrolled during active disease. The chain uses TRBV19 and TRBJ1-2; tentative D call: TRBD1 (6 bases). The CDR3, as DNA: TGTGCCAGTAGTATAGAAACAGGGAGCAACTATGGCTACACCTTC. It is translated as CASSIETGSNYGYTF.